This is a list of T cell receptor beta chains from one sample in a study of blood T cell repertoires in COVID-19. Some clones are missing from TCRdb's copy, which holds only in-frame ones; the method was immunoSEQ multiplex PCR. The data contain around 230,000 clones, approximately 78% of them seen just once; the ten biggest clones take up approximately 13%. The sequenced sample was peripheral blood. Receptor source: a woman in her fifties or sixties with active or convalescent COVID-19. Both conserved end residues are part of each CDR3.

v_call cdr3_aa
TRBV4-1 CASSQKSGQGAKGGGYTF
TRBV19 CASSVVLARYNEQFF
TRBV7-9 CASSPRGGGGYTF
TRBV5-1 CASSPRPDSTGELFF
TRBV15 CATSRDRASYNEQFF
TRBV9 CASSVAPDRLAGEDEQFF
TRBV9 CASSDNTGTKSSYNEQFF
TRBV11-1 CASSQDRGQPYEQYF
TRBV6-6 CASGGAFGYTF
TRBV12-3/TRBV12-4 CASRPREGDGYTF
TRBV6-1 CASSEGALRLFYGYTF
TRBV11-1 CASSLDRNSYEQYF
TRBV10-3 CAISESVAGGPEDTQYF
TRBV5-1 CASSLDGTGLRGYTF
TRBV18 CASSPLQGDYGYTF
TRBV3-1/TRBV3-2 CASSQVSFTPSGGNTIYF
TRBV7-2 CASGGQGSTGELFF
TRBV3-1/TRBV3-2 CASSLRLSGNTIYF
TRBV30 CAWSAGDGNTIYF
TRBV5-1 CASSFRDEADGYTF
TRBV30 CAWSYAGAGEKLFF
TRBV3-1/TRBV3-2 CASSQDQGSFPYF
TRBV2 CASSEQESIQYF
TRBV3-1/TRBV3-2 CASSQTSGAYEQYF
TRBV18 CASSPPEGQGYGYTF
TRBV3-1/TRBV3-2 CASSQAVNTEAFF
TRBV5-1 CASSASTGVNTEAFF
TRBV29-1 CSVVSQGNQPQHF
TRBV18 CASSPGQATWDGYTF
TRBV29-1 CSTRTGEGYTF
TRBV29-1 CSVDREDTEAFF
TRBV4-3 CASSHQDSTGKGYF
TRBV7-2 CASSFGVSHSPLHF
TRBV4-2 CASKNRGEGNQPQHF
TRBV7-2 CASSRSIGETQYF
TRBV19 CASSMAPPWTGSGELFF
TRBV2 CASSRTGRLEQYF
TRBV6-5 CASSYGGRGYGYTF
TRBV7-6 CASSPRGDSPLHF
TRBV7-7 CASSPRTYLQETQYF
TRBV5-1 CASSLGLYQETQYF
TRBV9 CASSVAGQGLTQYF
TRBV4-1 CATLGGETSAEYF
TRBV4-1 CASSRRGTGADEQYF
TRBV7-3 CASSYGQGNYGYTF
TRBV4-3 CASSQDPWGDPTDTQYF
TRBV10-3 CATDRGQGNTEAFF
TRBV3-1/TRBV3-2 CASSRSGGSYNEQFF
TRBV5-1 CASSLAGGGGYTEAFF